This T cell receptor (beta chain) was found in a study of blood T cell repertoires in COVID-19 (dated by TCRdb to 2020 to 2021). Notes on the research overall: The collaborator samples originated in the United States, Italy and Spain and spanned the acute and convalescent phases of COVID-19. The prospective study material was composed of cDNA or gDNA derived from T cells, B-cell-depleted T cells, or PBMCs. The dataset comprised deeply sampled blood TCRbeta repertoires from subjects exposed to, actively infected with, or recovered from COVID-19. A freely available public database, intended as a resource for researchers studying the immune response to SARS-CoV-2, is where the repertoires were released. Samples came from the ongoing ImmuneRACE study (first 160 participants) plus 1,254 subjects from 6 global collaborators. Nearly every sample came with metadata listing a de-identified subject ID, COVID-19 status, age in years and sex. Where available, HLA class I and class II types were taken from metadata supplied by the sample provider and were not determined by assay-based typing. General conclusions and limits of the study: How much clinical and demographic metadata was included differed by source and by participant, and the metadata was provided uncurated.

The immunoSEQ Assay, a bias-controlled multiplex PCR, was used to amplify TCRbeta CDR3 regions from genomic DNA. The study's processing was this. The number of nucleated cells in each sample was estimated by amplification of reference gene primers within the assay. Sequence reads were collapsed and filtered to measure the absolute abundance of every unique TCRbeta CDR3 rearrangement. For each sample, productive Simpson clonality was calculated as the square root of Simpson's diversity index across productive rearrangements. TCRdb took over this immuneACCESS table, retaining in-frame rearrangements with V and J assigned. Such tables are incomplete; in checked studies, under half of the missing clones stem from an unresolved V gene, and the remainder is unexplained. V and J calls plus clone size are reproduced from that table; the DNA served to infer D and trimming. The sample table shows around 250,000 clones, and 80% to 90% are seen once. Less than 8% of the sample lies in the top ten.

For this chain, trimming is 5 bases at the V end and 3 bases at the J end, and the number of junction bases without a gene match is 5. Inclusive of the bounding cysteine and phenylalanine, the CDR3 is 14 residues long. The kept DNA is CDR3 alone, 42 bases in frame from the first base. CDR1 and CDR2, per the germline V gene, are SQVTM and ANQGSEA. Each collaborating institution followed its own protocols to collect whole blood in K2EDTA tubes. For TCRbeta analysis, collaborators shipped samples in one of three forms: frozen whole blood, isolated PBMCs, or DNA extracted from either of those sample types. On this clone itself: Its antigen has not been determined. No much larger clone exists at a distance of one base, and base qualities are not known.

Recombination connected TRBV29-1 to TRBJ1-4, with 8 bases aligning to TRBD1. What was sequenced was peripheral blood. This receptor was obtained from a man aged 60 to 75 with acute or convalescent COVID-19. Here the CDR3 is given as CSVQQGAANEKLFF. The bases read TGCAGCGTTCAGCAGGGGGCGGCTAATGAAAAACTGTTTTTT.